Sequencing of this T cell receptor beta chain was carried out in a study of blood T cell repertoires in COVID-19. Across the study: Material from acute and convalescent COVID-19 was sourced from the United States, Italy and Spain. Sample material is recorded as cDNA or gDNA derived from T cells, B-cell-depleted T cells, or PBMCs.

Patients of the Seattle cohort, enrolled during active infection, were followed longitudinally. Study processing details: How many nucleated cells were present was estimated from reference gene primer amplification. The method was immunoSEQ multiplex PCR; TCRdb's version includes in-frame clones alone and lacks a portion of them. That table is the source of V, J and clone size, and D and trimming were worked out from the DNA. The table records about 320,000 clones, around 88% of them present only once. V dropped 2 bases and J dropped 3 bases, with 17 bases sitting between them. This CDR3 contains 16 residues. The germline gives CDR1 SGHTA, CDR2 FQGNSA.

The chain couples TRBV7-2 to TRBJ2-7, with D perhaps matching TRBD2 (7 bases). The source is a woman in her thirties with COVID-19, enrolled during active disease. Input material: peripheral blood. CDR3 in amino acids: CASSLMRGGRDYEQYF. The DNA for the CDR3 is TGTGCCAGCAGCTTAATGAGGGGGGGTCGGGACTACGAGCAGTACTTC.